A selection of T cell receptor beta chains follows, all from one sample in a study of cytotoxic CD8 clonotypes in ibrutinib-treated CLL. TCRdb's copy holds only in-frame clones and misses some; the assay was immunoSEQ multiplex PCR. The data contain nearly 300,000 clones, roughly 76% of them seen just once; the ten biggest clones take up approximately 5.6%. The specimen comprised PBMCs, sampled at disease progression, from a patient treated with ibrutinib. The receptors stem from a human donor with chronic lymphocytic leukemia. The CDR3 runs from the conserved cysteine through the conserved F or W. D genes are given only for firm matches. The listing skips clone size in some rows; elsewhere it reads once, few, many or a size class.

clone_size: -; v_call: TRBV6-1; j_call: TRBJ2-7; d_call: -; cdr3_nt: TGTGCCAGCCTAAGAAGGGTCCTGGACTACGAGCAGTACTTC; cdr3_aa: CASLRRVLDYEQYF
clone_size: -; v_call: TRBV19; j_call: TRBJ2-1; d_call: -; cdr3_nt: TGTGCCAGTAGTATGGGGGCTCTGTGGAGTGAGCAGTTCTTC; cdr3_aa: CASSMGALWSEQFF
clone_size: -; v_call: TRBV4-1; j_call: TRBJ2-1; d_call: -; cdr3_nt: TGCGCCAGCAGCCAAGAACCCTCGGATGAGCAGTTCTTC; cdr3_aa: CASSQEPSDEQFF
clone_size: -; v_call: TRBV29-1; j_call: TRBJ1-1; d_call: -; cdr3_nt: TGCAGCGTTGAAGGACTCACTGAAGCTTTCTTT; cdr3_aa: CSVEGLTEAFF
clone_size: -; v_call: TRBV7-3; j_call: TRBJ2-7; d_call: -; cdr3_nt: TGTGCCAGCAGCTGGGGTAGCGGTCCCTACGAGCAGTACTTC; cdr3_aa: CASSWGSGPYEQYF
clone_size: -; v_call: TRBV14; j_call: TRBJ1-3; d_call: -; cdr3_nt: TGTGCCAGCAGCCAAGCTAGGACAAATAGTGGTGACACCATATATTTT; cdr3_aa: CASSQARTNSGDTIYF
clone_size: -; v_call: TRBV7-6; j_call: TRBJ2-3; d_call: -; cdr3_nt: TGTGCCAGCAGCCCCTTGGGGGATACGCAGTATTTT; cdr3_aa: CASSPLGDTQYF
clone_size: -; v_call: TRBV29-1; j_call: TRBJ1-1; d_call: -; cdr3_nt: TGCAGCGCGGACTCAGGGCCGATCAACACTGAAGCTTTCTTT; cdr3_aa: CSADSGPINTEAFF
clone_size: -; v_call: TRBV4-1; j_call: TRBJ1-3; d_call: TRBD1; cdr3_nt: TGCGCCAGCAGCCAAGAAGGCGCAGGGGGCTTTGGAAACACCATATATTTT; cdr3_aa: CASSQEGAGGFGNTIYF
clone_size: -; v_call: TRBV29-1; j_call: TRBJ1-2; d_call: -; cdr3_nt: TGCAGCGTTGAACTGGGGGCAGGGGAGGATGGCTACACCTTC; cdr3_aa: CSVELGAGEDGYTF
clone_size: -; v_call: TRBV2; j_call: TRBJ1-1; d_call: TRBD1; cdr3_nt: TGTGCCAGCACCAAGGGGGACAGCGACGTTACTGAAGCTTTCTTT; cdr3_aa: CASTKGDSDVTEAFF
clone_size: -; v_call: TRBV5-8; j_call: TRBJ2-5; d_call: -; cdr3_nt: TGTGCCAGCAGCTTGGAAGGTTCGCAAGAGACCCAGTACTTC; cdr3_aa: CASSLEGSQETQYF
clone_size: -; v_call: TRBV4-1; j_call: TRBJ1-2; d_call: -; cdr3_nt: TGCGCCAGCAGCCAAGATCCGATTTGGGGGCTCAGGGGAGGTCTCTTCTATGGCTACACCTTC; cdr3_aa: CASSQDPIWGLRGGLFYGYTF
clone_size: -; v_call: TRBV28; j_call: TRBJ1-5; d_call: -; cdr3_nt: TGTGCCAGCAGACGTGAACAGGGTCCGGTTCATCAGCCCCAGCATTTT; cdr3_aa: CASRREQGPVHQPQHF
clone_size: -; v_call: TRBV5-1; j_call: TRBJ2-2; d_call: TRBD2; cdr3_nt: TGCGCCAGCAGCTGGGCGGGAGGCCACGGGGAGCTGTTTTTT; cdr3_aa: CASSWAGGHGELFF
clone_size: -; v_call: TRBV7-9; j_call: TRBJ2-7; d_call: -; cdr3_nt: TGTGCCAGCAGCTTAGTGGGAGGAGGTAGCGAGCAGTACTTC; cdr3_aa: CASSLVGGGSEQYF
clone_size: once; v_call: TRBV12-5; j_call: TRBJ2-1; d_call: -; cdr3_nt: TGTGCTAGTGGCGGCACCAATGAGCAGTTCTTC; cdr3_aa: CASGGTNEQFF
clone_size: -; v_call: TRBV6-6; j_call: TRBJ1-1; d_call: -; cdr3_nt: TGTGCCAGCAGCCTTCGGACTGAAGCTTTCTTT; cdr3_aa: CASSLRTEAFF
clone_size: -; v_call: TRBV5-1; j_call: TRBJ2-3; d_call: TRBD2; cdr3_nt: TGCGCCAGCAGCTTGGCGCCTAGCGGGAGCACAGATACGCAGTATTTT; cdr3_aa: CASSLAPSGSTDTQYF
clone_size: -; v_call: TRBV5-1; j_call: TRBJ2-2; d_call: -; cdr3_nt: TGCGCCAGCAGCCGTCCGGACCGAAACACCGGGGAGCTGTTTTTT; cdr3_aa: CASSRPDRNTGELFF
clone_size: -; v_call: TRBV18; j_call: TRBJ2-7; d_call: -; cdr3_nt: TGTGCCAGCTCACCATACGACTACGAGCAGTACTTC; cdr3_aa: CASSPYDYEQYF
clone_size: -; v_call: TRBV10-3; j_call: TRBJ2-5; d_call: TRBD2; cdr3_nt: TGTGCCATCAGTGAGTCGACTAGCGGGGGGAAAGAGACCCAGTACTTC; cdr3_aa: CAISESTSGGKETQYF
clone_size: -; v_call: TRBV7-6; j_call: TRBJ2-1; d_call: TRBD1; cdr3_nt: TGTGCCAGCAGCTCGCCCACCCAGGGGGCGGATGAGCAGTTCTTC; cdr3_aa: CASSSPTQGADEQFF
clone_size: few; v_call: TRBV27; j_call: TRBJ1-2; d_call: -; cdr3_nt: TGTGCCAGCAGTTTATTGCAGGGTACGGATGGCTACACCTTC; cdr3_aa: CASSLLQGTDGYTF
clone_size: -; v_call: TRBV29-1; j_call: TRBJ2-7; d_call: -; cdr3_nt: TGCAGCGTTGAAGTTATGACCGGATCCTACGAGCAGTACTTC; cdr3_aa: CSVEVMTGSYEQYF
clone_size: few; v_call: TRBV19; j_call: TRBJ1-5; d_call: -; cdr3_nt: TGTGCCCGGCTCAGAAGAGGCAGGGTCCCTCATCAGCCCCAGCATTTT; cdr3_aa: CARLRRGRVPHQPQHF
clone_size: -; v_call: TRBV27; j_call: TRBJ2-7; d_call: -; cdr3_nt: -; cdr3_aa: CASSTSFSAYEQYF
clone_size: -; v_call: TRBV13; j_call: TRBJ2-1; d_call: -; cdr3_nt: TGTGCCAGCAGCTTAGAGGGGGGCCGTGAGCAGTTCTTC; cdr3_aa: CASSLEGGREQFF
clone_size: -; v_call: TRBV4-2; j_call: TRBJ1-6; d_call: TRBD1; cdr3_nt: TGTGCCAGCAGCCAAGCCCGACCCGGGACAGCGAATTCACCCCTCCACTTT; cdr3_aa: CASSQARPGTANSPLHF
clone_size: -; v_call: TRBV6-5; j_call: TRBJ2-5; d_call: -; cdr3_nt: TGTGCCAGCAGTTATCTAGCCTCCGGGGAGACCCAGTACTTC; cdr3_aa: CASSYLASGETQYF
clone_size: -; v_call: TRBV27; j_call: TRBJ1-4; d_call: -; cdr3_nt: TGTGCCAGCAGTTTATCGCTAGCCGCAGTGACTGAAAAACTGTTTTTT; cdr3_aa: CASSLSLAAVTEKLFF
clone_size: -; v_call: TRBV5-1; j_call: TRBJ1-2; d_call: -; cdr3_nt: TGCGCCAGCAGCTTGGGTGCCCTAGGCTATGGCTACACCTTC; cdr3_aa: CASSLGALGYGYTF
clone_size: -; v_call: TRBV7-3; j_call: TRBJ2-3; d_call: -; cdr3_nt: TGTGCCAGCAGCAAAAACGGTGGGACAGATACGCAGTATTTT; cdr3_aa: CASSKNGGTDTQYF
clone_size: -; v_call: TRBV6-5; j_call: TRBJ2-3; d_call: TRBD2; cdr3_nt: TGTGCCAGCAGTAAAGCGGGACCAGATACGCAGTATTTT; cdr3_aa: CASSKAGPDTQYF
clone_size: -; v_call: TRBV5-4; j_call: TRBJ2-7; d_call: TRBD1; cdr3_nt: TGTGCCAGCAGCTCCAGGGGGCGCTGGGACGAGCAGTACTTC; cdr3_aa: CASSSRGRWDEQYF
clone_size: -; v_call: TRBV29-1; j_call: TRBJ1-2; d_call: -; cdr3_nt: TGCAGCGTTGATAGGTCCGACTTCTATTTAAACTATGGCTACACCTTC; cdr3_aa: CSVDRSDFYLNYGYTF
clone_size: -; v_call: TRBV5-1; j_call: TRBJ2-3; d_call: -; cdr3_nt: TGCGCCAGCAGCTTGCAGCGGAGCGGCGATACGCAGTATTTT; cdr3_aa: CASSLQRSGDTQYF
clone_size: -; v_call: TRBV29-1; j_call: TRBJ2-2; d_call: -; cdr3_nt: TGCAGCGTTGAATTCACCGGGGAGCTGTTTTTT; cdr3_aa: CSVEFTGELFF
clone_size: -; v_call: TRBV9; j_call: TRBJ2-2; d_call: TRBD1; cdr3_nt: TGTGCCAGCAGCGTACCACGGGACAGGGCTCTGAACACCGGGGAGCTGTTTTTT; cdr3_aa: CASSVPRDRALNTGELFF
clone_size: -; v_call: TRBV11-1; j_call: TRBJ2-5; d_call: -; cdr3_nt: TGTGCCAGCAGCTTTAGGGGGGCAGAGACCCAGTACTTC; cdr3_aa: CASSFRGAETQYF
clone_size: -; v_call: TRBV5-1; j_call: TRBJ2-3; d_call: TRBD1; cdr3_nt: TGCGCCAGCAGCTCTCGACAGGGGGCGCATCAAGATACGCAGTATTTT; cdr3_aa: CASSSRQGAHQDTQYF
clone_size: -; v_call: TRBV4-1; j_call: TRBJ1-5; d_call: TRBD1; cdr3_nt: TGCGCCAGCCAGGGGGATTACCGGAGCAATCAGCCCCAGCATTTT; cdr3_aa: CASQGDYRSNQPQHF
clone_size: once; v_call: TRBV18; j_call: TRBJ2-7; d_call: -; cdr3_nt: TGTGCCAGCTCACCCACCGCAGGGTTCCCATCGTCCTACGAGCAGTACTTC; cdr3_aa: CASSPTAGFPSSYEQYF
clone_size: -; v_call: TRBV9; j_call: TRBJ2-5; d_call: TRBD1; cdr3_nt: TGTGCCAGCAGCGTAACCCCCAGAGGGGGCCATTACTTC; cdr3_aa: CASSVTPRGGHYF
clone_size: -; v_call: TRBV6-1; j_call: TRBJ1-1; d_call: -; cdr3_nt: TGTGCCAGCAGTGAAGCGAGAAAGGGTGGAAAAGCTTTCTTT; cdr3_aa: CASSEARKGGKAFF
clone_size: -; v_call: TRBV4-2; j_call: TRBJ2-7; d_call: TRBD2; cdr3_nt: TGTGCCAGCAGCCAAGACCAGCGGGGGGGCCCCGAGCAGTACTTC; cdr3_aa: CASSQDQRGGPEQYF
clone_size: -; v_call: TRBV5-6; j_call: TRBJ1-2; d_call: -; cdr3_nt: TGTGCCAGCAGCTTAGGCGGGGACTATGGCTACACCTTC; cdr3_aa: CASSLGGDYGYTF
clone_size: -; v_call: TRBV29-1; j_call: TRBJ2-7; d_call: TRBD1; cdr3_nt: TGCAGCGTCAGGACAGGGCCTTACGAGCAGTACTTC; cdr3_aa: CSVRTGPYEQYF
clone_size: -; v_call: TRBV18; j_call: TRBJ1-4; d_call: -; cdr3_nt: TGTGCCAGCTCACCCCAGGGTTCAACTAATGAAAAACTGTTTTTT; cdr3_aa: CASSPQGSTNEKLFF
clone_size: -; v_call: TRBV6-5; j_call: TRBJ1-2; d_call: TRBD1; cdr3_nt: TGTGCCAGCAGCCCTACAGGGGGCAGTGGCTACACCTTC; cdr3_aa: CASSPTGGSGYTF
clone_size: -; v_call: TRBV18; j_call: TRBJ1-2; d_call: TRBD1; cdr3_nt: TGTGCCAGCTCACCCGGGACAGGGGGGGGCTACACCTTC; cdr3_aa: CASSPGTGGGYTF
clone_size: -; v_call: TRBV5-1; j_call: TRBJ2-2; d_call: -; cdr3_nt: TGCGCCAGCAGGCGGGGCTCTGGACCCGGGGAGCTGTTTTTT; cdr3_aa: CASRRGSGPGELFF
clone_size: -; v_call: TRBV2; j_call: TRBJ2-3; d_call: -; cdr3_nt: TGTGCCAGCAGTGCCTGGGTAAAAACAGATACGCAGTATTTT; cdr3_aa: CASSAWVKTDTQYF
clone_size: -; v_call: TRBV5-5; j_call: TRBJ2-7; d_call: TRBD2; cdr3_nt: TGTGCCAGCAGCCCCAGCGGGAGGAGGGTAGCCGAGCAGTACTTC; cdr3_aa: CASSPSGRRVAEQYF
clone_size: -; v_call: TRBV5-1; j_call: TRBJ2-7; d_call: -; cdr3_nt: TGCGCCAGCAGCTTGGACAGGGAGGTGTACGAGCAGTACTTC; cdr3_aa: CASSLDREVYEQYF
clone_size: -; v_call: TRBV7-9; j_call: TRBJ1-2; d_call: TRBD1; cdr3_nt: TGTGCCAGCAGCTTGTTTGACAGGGAGCTTTACTATGGCTACACCTTC; cdr3_aa: CASSLFDRELYYGYTF